The clone carrying this T cell receptor beta chain was seen more than once but under ten times. This CDR3 is 18 amino acids long. J lost 0 bases, V lost 3 bases, and 9 bases had no gene match. CDR1 LGHNA and CDR2 YSLEER come from the germline V gene. Primed by a sample-barcoded 5' primer and a J-beta primer mix, a second PCR proceeded for about 7 to 12 cycles. Using its own MiXCR run on the 5' RACE reads, TCRdb lists one record per CDR3 protein. The table has almost 550,000 distinct CDR3 sequences, around 24% seen once. The data derive from a study of blood T cells in healthy people across ages. This same sample was also part of a study on T cells of mothers and their children.

This clonotype originated in a boy between 10 and 17 years old in good health. The chain couples TRBV4-3 to TRBJ1-5, with TRBD1 identical over 9 bases. Sequencing was performed on blood. CDR3 sequence reads: CASSQEDRGQYSNQPQHF. The CDR3 coding sequence is TGCGCCAGCAGCCAGGAGGACAGGGGCCAATATAGCAATCAGCCCCAGCATTTT.